This TCR beta chain originates from a study of Tregs in tolerant kidney transplant recipients. Study-wide points: Expanding Tregs on activated donor B cells appeared to best identify donor-specific TCRbeta clones. Biological reproducibility was not directly addressed, but technical replication error appeared minimal. Validation in larger populations is needed because few patients were studied.

Clones were sequenced by immunoSEQ multiplex PCR, and TCRdb holds only the in-frame ones, with some missing. The sample has 90,000 to 150,000 clones, around 91% seen once. The CDR3 is made up of 16 amino acids. Germline V gene sequence: CDR1 SGHRS, CDR2 YFSETQ. The J segment lost 0 bases and the V segment lost 4 bases, leaving 4 bases of the junction unmatched. CD4+CD25+CD127- Tregs, CD4+CD25- non-Tregs, CD4 and CD8 cells were sorted. Turning to this clone: No antigen is known for it.

V and J are TRBV5-1 and TRBJ2-2; 9 bases map to TRBD2. The material sequenced was CD4+ T cells from blood. This receptor was obtained from a human donor in good health. The CDR3 spells CASSGRLAANTGELFF. In DNA, the CDR3 is TGCGCCAGCAGCGGGCGACTAGCGGCGAACACCGGGGAGCTGTTTTTT.